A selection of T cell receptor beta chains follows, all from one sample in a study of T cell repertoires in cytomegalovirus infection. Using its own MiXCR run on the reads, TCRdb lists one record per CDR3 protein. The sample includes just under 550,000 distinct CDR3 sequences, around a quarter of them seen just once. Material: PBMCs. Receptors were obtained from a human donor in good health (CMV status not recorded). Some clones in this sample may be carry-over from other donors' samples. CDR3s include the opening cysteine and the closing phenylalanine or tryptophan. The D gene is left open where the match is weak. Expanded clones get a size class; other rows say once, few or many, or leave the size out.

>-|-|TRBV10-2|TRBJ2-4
TGCGCCAGCAGTGACGCCAGGGTACAAAACATTCAGTACTTC
CASSDARVQNIQYF
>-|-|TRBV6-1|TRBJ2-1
TGTGCCAGCAGGAGGGCTAGCGACAATGAGCAGTTCTTC
CASRRASDNEQFF
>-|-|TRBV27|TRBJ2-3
TGTGCCAGCAGTGCCTCGACTAGGGTCGCAGATACGCAGTATTTT
CASSASTRVADTQYF
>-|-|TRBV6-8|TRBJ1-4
TGTGCCAGCAGAACGGGCCAAATCCCGCTTCGGGAAAAACTGTTTTTT
CASRTGQIPLREKLFF
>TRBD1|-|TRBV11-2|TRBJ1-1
TGTGCCAGCAGCGACCGACAGGGACGGACTGAAGCTTTCTTT
CASSDRQGRTEAFF
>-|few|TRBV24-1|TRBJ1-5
TGTGCCACCAGTGAAGCGACCGCGGGGAGCAATCAGCCCCAGCATTTT
CATSEATAGSNQPQHF
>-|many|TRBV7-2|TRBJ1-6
TGTGCCAGCAGCACGTCGGGGGCCTACTCACCCCTCCACTTT
CASSTSGAYSPLHF
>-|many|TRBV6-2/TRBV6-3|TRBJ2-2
TGTGCCAGCAGACAGAACACCGGGGAGCTGTTTTTT
CASRQNTGELFF
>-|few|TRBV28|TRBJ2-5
TGTGCCAGTCACCAGCCGAACCAAGAGACCCAGTACTTC
CASHQPNQETQYF
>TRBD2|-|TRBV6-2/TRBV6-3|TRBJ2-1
TGTGCCCCGCCCGCGGGCGGGAGCTACAATGAGCAGTTCTTC
CAPPAGGSYNEQFF
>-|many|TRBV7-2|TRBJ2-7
TGTGCCAGCAGCTTTTCGACAGGTCTCTACGAGCAGTACTTC
CASSFSTGLYEQYF
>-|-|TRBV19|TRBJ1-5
TGTGCCACAAGCCCGGGTCCCACCTATAGCAATCAGCCCCAGCATTTT
CATSPGPTYSNQPQHF
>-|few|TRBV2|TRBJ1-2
TGTGCCAGCAGTGAAGTTGCTCAATATGGCTACACCTTC
CASSEVAQYGYTF
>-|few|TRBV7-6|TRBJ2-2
TGTGCCAGCAGCTTACTGGTAGCCGGGGAGCTGTTTTTT
CASSLLVAGELFF
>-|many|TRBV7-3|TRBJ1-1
TGTGCCAGCAGTGGGCCACTGAACACTGAAGCTTTCTTT
CASSGPLNTEAFF
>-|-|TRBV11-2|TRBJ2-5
TGTGCCAGCAGCTTAGAACTAGCAGCCCAAGAGACCCAGTACTTC
CASSLELAAQETQYF
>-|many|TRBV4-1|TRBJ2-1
TGCGCCAGCAGCCAGCAGCTAGCGAGCTACAATGAGCAGTTCTTC
CASSQQLASYNEQFF
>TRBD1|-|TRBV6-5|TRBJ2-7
TGTGCCAGCAGGGGACAGGCCAGCGAGCAGTACTTC
CASRGQASEQYF
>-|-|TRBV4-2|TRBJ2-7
TGTGCCAGCTCCACGTTGACCGGGAGTCTGTCCTACGAGCAGTACTTC
CASSTLTGSLSYEQYF
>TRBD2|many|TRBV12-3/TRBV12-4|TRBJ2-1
TGTGCCAGCAGAGCACCGGGACTAGCGGAGTACAATGAGCAGTTCTTC
CASRAPGLAEYNEQFF
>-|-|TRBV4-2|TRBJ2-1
TGTGCCAGCAGCCAAGGGTGGGCTAGCGACTTCTACAATGAGCAGTTCTTC
CASSQGWASDFYNEQFF
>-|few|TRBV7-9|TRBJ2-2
TGTGCCAGCAGCTTCAGACTAGAGGCGAACACCGGGGAGCTGTTTTTT
CASSFRLEANTGELFF
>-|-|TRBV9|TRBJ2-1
TGTGCCAGCAGCGTAGTCACCGAAGGCAATGAGCAGTTCTTC
CASSVVTEGNEQFF
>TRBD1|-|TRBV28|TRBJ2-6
TGTGCCAGCAGCCCTACCGGGACAGGGGGGTCTGGGGCCAACGTCCTGACTTTC
CASSPTGTGGSGANVLTF
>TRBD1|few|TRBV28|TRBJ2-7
TGTGCCCTCAGACAGGGGGCCTCCTACGAGCAGTACTTC
CALRQGASYEQYF
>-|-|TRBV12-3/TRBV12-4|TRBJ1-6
TGTGCCAGCAGTGGATGGAGGGACTCACCCCTCCACTTT
CASSGWRDSPLHF
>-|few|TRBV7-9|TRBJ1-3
TGTGCCGGAGGGGCGGGAAACACCATATATTTT
CAGGAGNTIYF
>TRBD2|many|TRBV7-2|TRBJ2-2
TGTGCCAGCAGCCAGACTAGCGGGAGAACCGGGGAGCTGTTTTTT
CASSQTSGRTGELFF
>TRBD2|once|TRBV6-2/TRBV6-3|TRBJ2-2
TGTGCCAGCAGTCGGACTAGCGGGAGTGTTAAGCTGTTTTTT
CASSRTSGSVKLFF
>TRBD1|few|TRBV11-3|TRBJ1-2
TGTGCCAGCAGCGGGGTCGGGACAGGGCATGGCTACACCTTC
CASSGVGTGHGYTF
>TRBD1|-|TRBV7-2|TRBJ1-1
TGTGCCAGCAGCCGATCGGACAGGGGTACTGAAGCTTTCTTT
CASSRSDRGTEAFF
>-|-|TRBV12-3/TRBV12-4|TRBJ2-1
TGTGCCAGCAATACGGACGGGAGCCTCGAGCAGTTCTTC
CASNTDGSLEQFF